The rows below give T cell receptor beta chains drawn from one sample of a study. TCRdb redid the calling of the RT-PCR reads with MiXCR, one entry per CDR3 protein. This table holds fewer than 800,000 distinct CDR3 sequences, 12% to 15% found once. The specimen was memory CD4+ T cells from blood. The source of these receptors is a female donor in good health, serving as a healthy control. CDR3s include the opening cysteine and the closing phenylalanine or tryptophan. A D gene is named only where the DNA matches it firmly. Clone sizes are given selectively: once, few, many, or a class where the clone is expanded.

CSVSDRSNTGELFF | TGCAGCGTTTCCGACAGGTCGAACACCGGGGAGCTGTTTTTT | TRBV29-1 | 14 | . | TRBJ2-2 | many
CASSPRAGANEKLFF | TGTGCCAGCAGCCCCCGGGCAGGGGCTAATGAAAAACTGTTTTTT | TRBV9 | 15 | . | TRBJ1-4 | .
CASSLDSTATQPQHF | TGCGCCAGCAGCTTGGACTCGACGGCGACTCAGCCCCAGCATTTT | TRBV5-1 | 15 | . | TRBJ1-5 | .
CASIPKRDSLEAFF | TGTGCCAGCATTCCAAAGCGGGACAGCCTTGAAGCTTTCTTT | TRBV27 | 14 | TRBD1 | TRBJ1-1 | few
CASSYSSGAVSDLLPYEQYF | TGTGCCAGCAGTTACTCGAGCGGGGCAGTCTCCGATCTATTGCCCTACGAGCAGTACTTC | TRBV6-2/TRBV6-3 | 20 | TRBD2 | TRBJ2-7 | .
CASRRTGGDSYEQYF | TGTGCCAGCAGACGGACAGGGGGTGACTCCTACGAGCAGTACTTC | TRBV6-5 | 15 | TRBD1 | TRBJ2-7 | many
CASSPWDRNTQYF | TGTGCCAGCAGCCCGTGGGACAGAAATACGCAGTATTTT | TRBV3-1 | 13 | TRBD1 | TRBJ2-3 | few
CASRTGQGATDQPQHF | TGTGCCAGCAGGACGGGACAGGGGGCTACGGATCAGCCCCAGCATTTT | TRBV6-2/TRBV6-3 | 16 | TRBD1 | TRBJ1-5 | few
CAWSLRIGQGFIKSGYTF | TGTGCCTGGAGCCTGCGTATAGGACAGGGCTTCATAAAATCTGGCTACACCTTC | TRBV30 | 18 | TRBD1 | TRBJ1-2 | .
CSGTGGVDEQFF | TGCAGTGGAACAGGGGGCGTGGATGAGCAGTTCTTC | TRBV20-1 | 12 | TRBD1 | TRBJ2-1 | few
CAISRQADQPQHF | TGTGCCATCAGTCGACAGGCCGATCAGCCCCAGCATTTT | TRBV10-2 | 13 | . | TRBJ1-5 | .
CASSPHIAGVAYEQYF | TGTGCCAGCAGCCCTCACATAGCGGGCGTGGCCTACGAGCAGTACTTC | TRBV5-5 | 16 | TRBD2 | TRBJ2-7 | .
CSVGGQTYNEQFF | TGCAGCGTTGGAGGACAGACCTACAATGAGCAGTTCTTC | TRBV29-1 | 13 | . | TRBJ2-1 | many
CASEGASYNEQFF | TGTGCCAGTGAGGGGGCCTCCTACAATGAGCAGTTCTTC | TRBV7-2 | 13 | TRBD1 | TRBJ2-1 | .
CASSPPRRSSYEQYF | TGTGCCAGCTCACCACCGCGACGGAGCTCCTACGAGCAGTACTTC | TRBV18 | 15 | . | TRBJ2-7 | many
CATPISGGADTQYF | TGTGCCACCCCAATTTCAGGGGGCGCAGATACGCAGTATTTT | TRBV7-9 | 14 | TRBD1 | TRBJ2-3 | few
CASSISGGGVNTEAFF | TGTGCCAGCAGTATCTCCGGGGGCGGGGTGAACACTGAAGCTTTCTTT | TRBV6-6 | 16 | . | TRBJ1-1 | few
CASSPSSETNTGELFF | TGTGCCAGCAGTCCCTCTAGCGAAACGAACACCGGGGAGCTGTTTTTT | TRBV6-5 | 16 | . | TRBJ2-2 | many
CASSRRGRLNEKLFF | TGTGCCAGCAGTCGTCGTGGACGGCTTAATGAAAAACTGTTTTTT | TRBV12-3/TRBV12-4 | 15 | . | TRBJ1-4 | .
CATTGAGYGYTF | TGTGCCACCACAGGGGCCGGCTATGGCTACACCTTC | TRBV6-2/TRBV6-3 | 12 | TRBD1 | TRBJ1-2 | few
CASSDLRRVNTGELFF | TGCGCCAGCAGTGATTTGCGGAGGGTGAACACCGGGGAGCTGTTTTTT | TRBV10-2 | 16 | . | TRBJ2-2 | few
CASSSGAGNSYEQYF | TGTGCCAGCAGTTCTGGTGCAGGGAATTCCTACGAGCAGTACTTC | TRBV12-3/TRBV12-4 | 15 | . | TRBJ2-7 | .
CSARDPDTSGRTYEQFF | TGCAGTGCTAGAGATCCCGATACTAGCGGGAGGACCTATGAGCAGTTCTTC | TRBV20-1 | 17 | TRBD2 | TRBJ2-1 | many
CSAQVIQRGNNEQFF | TGCAGTGCTCAAGTGATCCAGCGGGGGAACAATGAGCAGTTCTTC | TRBV20-1 | 15 | TRBD2 | TRBJ2-1 | .
CASREGGSQPQHF | TGTGCCAGCAGAGAGGGGGGCAGTCAGCCCCAGCATTTT | TRBV12-3/TRBV12-4 | 13 | . | TRBJ1-5 | few
CASSQDGGREQFF | TGCGCCAGCAGCCAAGACGGGGGGCGAGAGCAGTTCTTC | TRBV4-1 | 13 | . | TRBJ2-1 | few
CASSPGTGLYYEQYF | TGTGCCAGCAGCCCGGGGACAGGGCTTTACTACGAGCAGTACTTC | TRBV7-2 | 15 | TRBD1 | TRBJ2-7 | few
CSARLREMWDTEAFF | TGCAGTGCCAGGCTCAGGGAGATGTGGGACACTGAAGCTTTCTTT | TRBV20-1 | 15 | . | TRBJ1-1 | .
CASKMRPTDTQYF | TGCGCCAGCAAGATGCGGCCCACAGATACGCAGTATTTT | TRBV5-1 | 13 | . | TRBJ2-3 | .
CASSFGRTIRYEQYF | TGTGCCAGCAGCTTCGGTCGGACCATCCGCTACGAGCAGTACTTC | TRBV7-2 | 15 | . | TRBJ2-7 | many
CASSPTGGALGGELFF | TGTGCCAGCAGCCCGACAGGGGGCGCATTGGGCGGGGAGCTGTTTTTT | TRBV7-9 | 16 | TRBD1 | TRBJ2-2 | few
CATRSMNTEAFF | TGTGCCACCCGATCCATGAACACTGAAGCTTTCTTT | TRBV15 | 12 | . | TRBJ1-1 | few
CASSNGQSSGEQYF | TGTGCCAGCAGCAATGGACAGTCCTCTGGAGAGCAGTACTTC | TRBV7-2 | 14 | . | TRBJ2-7 | few
CASSLSVGYNEQFF | TGTGCCAGCAGCTTGTCCGTCGGCTACAATGAGCAGTTCTTC | TRBV5-5 | 14 | . | TRBJ2-1 | many
CSARDSRTEAFF | TGCAGTGCTAGAGATTCTAGAACGGAAGCTTTCTTT | TRBV20-1 | 12 | . | TRBJ1-1 | many
CASSPGVTNEKLFF | TGTGCCAGCAGCCCAGGGGTGACTAATGAAAAACTGTTTTTT | TRBV12-3/TRBV12-4 | 14 | . | TRBJ1-4 | .
CASSLGQRTYEQYF | TGTGCCAGCAGCTTAGGTCAGAGAACCTACGAGCAGTACTTC | TRBV13 | 14 | . | TRBJ2-7 | many
CSAREDRGRQGYTF | TGCAGTGCTAGAGAAGACAGGGGGCGGCAGGGCTACACCTTC | TRBV20-1 | 14 | TRBD1 | TRBJ1-2 | .
CASSFFSTDTQYF | TGTGCCAGCAGCTTCTTTAGCACAGATACGCAGTATTTT | TRBV7-8 | 13 | . | TRBJ2-3 | many
CASSLSPWWGAGDNSPLHF | TGTGCCAGCAGTTTATCACCCTGGTGGGGCGCCGGGGATAATTCACCCCTCCACTTT | TRBV28 | 19 | . | TRBJ1-6 | few
CASSSIGTRSHGYTF | TGTGCCAGCAGTTCTATAGGGACACGCTCTCATGGCTACACCTTC | TRBV27 | 15 | . | TRBJ1-2 | .
CSARPGTTLEEQYF | TGCAGTGCTAGGCCGGGGACTACCCTGGAGGAGCAGTACTTC | TRBV20-1 | 14 | TRBD2 | TRBJ2-7 | many
CASLSLQETQYF | TGTGCCAGCTTATCTCTCCAAGAGACCCAGTACTTC | TRBV7-8 | 12 | . | TRBJ2-5 | .
CVISESLETPGYTF | TGTGTTATCAGTGAGTCGCTCGAGACCCCGGGCTACACCTTC | TRBV10-3 | 14 | . | TRBJ1-2 | .
CATSDIAGGKDEQFF | TGTGCCACCAGTGACATAGCGGGAGGGAAGGATGAGCAGTTCTTC | TRBV24-1 | 15 | TRBD2 | TRBJ2-1 | .
CASSLRQPGNGYTF | TGTGCCAGCAGCCTGCGACAGCCGGGGAATGGCTACACCTTC | TRBV3-1 | 14 | . | TRBJ1-2 | many
CSARKPGQVHSPLHF | TGCAGTGCTAGAAAACCGGGACAAGTGCATTCACCCCTCCACTTT | TRBV20-1 | 15 | . | TRBJ1-6 | few
CASSLGSATMNTGELFF | TGTGCCAGCAGCTTAGGATCGGCCACTATGAACACCGGGGAGCTGTTTTTT | TRBV11-2 | 17 | . | TRBJ2-2 | few
CASSPRSNQPHHF | TGTGCCAGCAGCCCCAGAAGCAATCAGCCCCACCATTTT | TRBV3-1 | 13 | . | TRBJ1-5 | once
CASSWTRNTGELFF | TGTGCCAGCAGCTGGACCCGGAACACCGGGGAGCTGTTTTTT | TRBV6-2/TRBV6-3 | 14 | . | TRBJ2-2 | .
CASSLGGSVGFTEAFF | TGCGCCAGCAGCTTGGGTGGGTCGGTAGGATTCACTGAAGCTTTCTTT | TRBV5-1 | 16 | . | TRBJ1-1 | few
CASSLEYDIQYF | TGTGCCAGCAGCCTAGAATACGACATTCAGTACTTC | TRBV7-9 | 12 | . | TRBJ2-4 | few
CASSRAQGYEKLFF | TGTGCCAGCAGTCGAGCCCAGGGGTATGAAAAACTGTTTTTT | TRBV6-1 | 14 | . | TRBJ1-4 | few
CSAKRRQETQYF | TGCAGTGCCAAACGGCGACAAGAGACCCAGTACTTC | TRBV20-1 | 12 | . | TRBJ2-5 | few
CASSQVYEQYF | TGTGCCAGCAGTCAAGTCTACGAGCAGTACTTC | TRBV6-2/TRBV6-3 | 11 | . | TRBJ2-7 | few